This is a list of T cell receptor beta chains from one sample in a study of blood T cell repertoires in COVID-19. TCRdb's copy holds only in-frame clones and misses some; the assay was immunoSEQ multiplex PCR. The top ten clones hold roughly 10% of a sample with about 230,000 clones, 80% to 90% of them seen once. Material for sequencing was peripheral blood. Receptors were obtained from a man over 45 with COVID-19, enrolled during active disease. CDR3s leave out the opening cysteine and the closing phenylalanine or tryptophan.

v_call cdr3_length cdr3_aa
TRBV2 16 ASSGRPRGGPTNEKLF
TRBV6-2/TRBV6-3 13 ASSAGQGASYEQY
TRBV5-6 12 ASSTQGYAQPQH
TRBV27 13 ASSSGGHSYNEQF
TRBV4-3 11 ASSLTPGTTQY
TRBV10-3 12 AISPGQGLYEQY
TRBV3-1/TRBV3-2 12 ASSSQGAGTEAF
TRBV11-2 13 ASSHSGGAVDTQY
TRBV18 16 ASSLFEPTGGLYNEQF
TRBV19 13 ASKIQGALNTEAF
TRBV3-1/TRBV3-2 14 ASSQEWQGVGSPLH
TRBV7-6 11 ASSLDRQETQY
TRBV5-5 13 ARDSTGQGKSPLH
TRBV5-1 18 ASSLMGGTGGAGSAYEQY
TRBV5-1 12 ASSSGLETGELF
TRBV7-9 12 ASSLPRGGGEQY
TRBV11-2 13 ASSQTLQGNEKLF
TRBV29-1 11 SVRQVARETQY
TRBV6-4 15 ASSAVAGGHFDNEQF
TRBV6-4 17 ASSDYGTSGGVGTDTQY
TRBV5-4 12 ASSLRGGGETQY
TRBV3-1/TRBV3-2 12 ASSPYTGNQPQH
TRBV5-4 14 ASSSSRLAGSNEQF
TRBV5-1 11 ASSLNREETQY
TRBV15 12 ATSRSTGSTEAF
TRBV5-6 11 ASSLAGTGGYT
TRBV28 12 ASSNPGLSYEQY
TRBV18 11 ASSQRGGEKLF
TRBV19 13 ASSIVAGGQETQY
TRBV29-1 12 SVEPSGGPREQY
TRBV27 13 ASSEFSGRTGELF
TRBV11-1 13 ASSPLAGTDYEQY
TRBV7-3 11 ASSSRGGDEQY
TRBV2 10 ASSPQEGKAF
TRBV3-1/TRBV3-2 14 ASSQEGLAGVDTQY
TRBV11-2 14 ASSLEFPGVNYGYT
TRBV27 14 ASSSSWTSGTGELF
TRBV24-1 15 ATSDTPGLAGANEQF
TRBV25-1 14 ASSDPKREWVNEQF
TRBV4-1 11 ASSQSDIRGYT
TRBV11-2 13 ASSLAQVNTGELF
TRBV28 12 ASSLVSPDTEAF
TRBV6-5 13 ASRRQGGAGNTIY
TRBV5-1 13 ASSLGGQYNQPQH
TRBV5-1 14 ASRTLGQGAWDTQY
TRBV19 13 ASSTRQVDNQPQH
TRBV7-2 14 ASSLDELAGNNEQF
TRBV2 15 ASSETVWGHNKNIQY
TRBV6-5 10 ASSRVPAEAF
TRBV10-3 12 ASTTGQKTDGYT
TRBV7-9 14 ASSPPGTAEQETQY
TRBV11-2 13 ASSTRTANTGELF
TRBV6-1 14 ASSEVLAGVGNEQF
TRBV7-9 13 ASRLTGLNTDTQY
TRBV11-2 13 ASSLVGRSYNEQF
TRBV29-1 14 SVERFGDFGSYEQY
TRBV2 12 ASSAARGNTEAF
TRBV19 13 ASSIPGTYGETQY
TRBV11-2 13 ASSPEAGLGNGYT
TRBV5-1 12 ASSLQTGGAGYT